Shown below are 22 T cell receptor beta chains from a single sample sequenced in a study of blood T cell repertoires in COVID-19. Produced via immunoSEQ multiplex PCR; TCRdb's table is partial and in-frame only. The sample lists around 470,000 clones, about 92% occurring once. The sequenced sample consisted of PBMCs or T cells enriched from blood (not recorded which). The receptors here all came from a young man who had recovered from COVID-19.

The chain has TRBV5-4 and TRBJ2-7; 9 positions match TRBD1. V was pared by 1 base and J by 5 bases, with 1 base of the junction left unmatched. This CDR3 spans 13 amino acids. The V gene's germline CDR1 is SGHNT and CDR2 YYREEE (reference sequence). In DNA, the CDR3 is TGTGCCAGCAGCTTGACAGGGGGCAACGAGCAGTACTTC. Its translation: CASSLTGGNEQYF.

The chain is built from TRBV3-1 (or the pseudogene TRBV3-2) and TRBJ2-7; D might be TRBD1 (5 bases). Germline values: CDR1 LGHDT, CDR2 YNNKEL (reference sequence). Trimming removed 1 base at V and 6 bases at J, with 13 bases between. The CDR3 spans 14 residues. The CDR3 nucleotides read TGTGCCAGCAGCCAAGGGGGCGAGGCGGCCGAGCAGTACTTC. This sequence encodes CASSQGGEAAEQYF.

The chain employs TRBV2 and TRBJ1-5; 8 positions match TRBD1. V trimming: 5 bases; J trimming: 5 bases; junction bases outside the gene matches: 8. This CDR3 spans 15 amino acids. The V gene's germline CDR1 is SNHLY and CDR2 FYNNEI. The CDR3 protein is CASSRDRREDQPQHF. The CDR3 bases are TGTGCCAGCAGTAGGGACAGGAGAGAGGATCAGCCCCAGCATTTT.

V is TRBV5-1 and J is TRBJ2-7; possible D gene TRBD1, 6 bases. V was pared by 3 bases and J by 2 bases, with 15 bases between. The germline V gene has CDR1 SGHRS and CDR2 YFSETQ. This CDR3 is built from 15 residues. The CDR3, as DNA: TGCGCCAGCAGCTCCTCCGGGACACCTACCTACGAGCAGTACTTC. Residues: CASSSSGTPTYEQYF. Supplemented by reference TRBV5-1 and TRBJ2-7, the full variable domain reads KAGVTQTPRYLIKTRGQQVTLSCSPISGHRSVSWYQQTPGQGLQFLFEYFSETQRNKGNFPGRFSGRQFSNSRSEMNVSTLELGDSALYLCASSSSGTPTYEQYFGPGTRLTVT.

This chain connects TRBV7-2 to TRBJ2-5; 10 nucleotides agree with TRBD2. This CDR3 contains 15 residues. The germline CDR1 and CDR2 sequences are SGHTA and FQGNSA. The junction had 7 bases not matched to a gene; V was cut back by 5 bases and J by 4 bases. CDR3 residues: CASSPTLAGAETQYF. In DNA, the CDR3 is TGTGCCAGCAGCCCGACCCTAGCGGGAGCAGAGACCCAGTACTTC.

V usage is TRBV19 and J usage is TRBJ2-2, with D possibly matching TRBD1 (6 bases). This CDR3 region has 15 residues. The germline V gene has CDR1 LNHDA and CDR2 SQIVND (reference sequence). The V gene lost 2 bases and the J gene lost 5 bases, with 12 bases spanning the gap. CDR3: CASSISRTVTGELFF. CDR3 coding DNA: TGTGCCAGTAGTATATCCAGGACAGTAACCGGGGAGCTGTTTTTT.

This clone showed up just once. This chain joins TRBV19 and TRBJ2-3, with TRBD1 identical over 8 bases. The CDR3 is made up of 15 amino acids. With V trimmed by 5 bases and J by 3 bases, 7 bases remained unmatched. The V gene's germline CDR1 is LNHDA and CDR2 SQIVND (reference sequence). This chain's CDR3 is CASSRRDRSTDTQYF. The CDR3, as DNA: TGTGCCAGTAGTCGTCGGGACAGGTCGACAGATACGCAGTATTTT.

The rearrangement joins TRBV27 to TRBJ1-4; D is uncertain. Deletions cut 4 bases from V and 7 bases from J, with 22 bases between. This CDR3 is 17 amino acids long. CDR1 MNHEY and CDR2 SMNVEV come from the germline V gene (reference sequence). The CDR3 sequence is CASSSFPMRVAIEKLFF. CDR3 nucleotide sequence: TGTGCCAGCAGTTCCTTCCCGATGAGGGTGGCGATTGAAAAACTGTTTTTT.

The V gene is TRBV9, the J gene TRBJ1-2; 7 nucleotides align to TRBD1. The ends lost 4 bases at V and 8 bases at J; junction bases unmatched: 2. This CDR3 is 11 amino acids long. Germline loops: CDR1 SGDLS, CDR2 YYNGEE. Written as DNA, the CDR3 is TGTGCCAGCAGCAACAGGGGAGGCTACACCTTC. Protein: CASSNRGGYTF.

The V and J genes are TRBV28 and TRBJ2-7; D possibly corresponds to TRBD2 (5 bases). The CDR3 spans 16 residues. Germline V CDR1 and CDR2: MDHEN, SYDVKM. V was clipped by 3 bases and J by 3 bases, with 18 bases between them. Here the CDR3 reads CASSFWLAPVSYEQYF. CDR3 nucleotides: TGTGCCAGCAGTTTCTGGCTAGCTCCCGTAAGCTACGAGCAGTACTTC.

Only one count was recorded for this clone. The chain joins TRBV7-8 to TRBJ1-3, with D tentatively TRBD1 (6 bases). Germline V gene data show CDR1 as SGHVS and CDR2 as FQNEAQ. CDR3 length equals 19 residues. V lost 1 base and J lost 5, with 24 bases in between. The chain's CDR3 is CASSLGERWQGMLRNTIYF. For the CDR3, the DNA is TGTGCCAGCAGCTTAGGGGAAAGGTGGCAGGGGATGCTGAGAAACACCATATATTTT.

This chain joins TRBV18 and TRBJ1-5; 8 bases are shared with TRBD1. The CDR3 runs 16 residues. After removal of 6 bases from V and 6 bases from J, the junction contained 13 bases not matched to a gene. The V gene's germline CDR1 is KGHSH and CDR2 LQKENI. The CDR3 reads CASSYALPGGGQPQHF. In DNA, the CDR3 is TGTGCCAGCTCTTACGCTCTCCCAGGGGGCGGTCAGCCCCAGCATTTT.

The chain couples TRBV7-9 to TRBJ1-6; a weak D match, TRBD1 (5 bases). The V and J ends lost 5 bases and 13 bases respectively, with 15 bases between them. CDR3 length: 13 residues. Germline values: CDR1 SEHNR, CDR2 FQNEAQ (reference sequence). The CDR3 DNA follows: TGTGCCAGCAGCCCACAGGCTGCTGCGCCCCTCCACTTT. Translating it yields CASSPQAAAPLHF. The entire variable domain, with the rest obtained from reference TRBV7-9 and TRBJ1-6, is as follows: DTGVSQNPRHKITKRGQNVTFRCDPISEHNRLYWYRQTLGQGPEFLTYFQNEAQLEKSRLLSDRFSAERPKGSFSTLEIQRTEQGDSAMYLCASSPQAAAPLHFGNGTRLTVT.

This chain connects TRBV3-1 (or the pseudogene TRBV3-2) to TRBJ1-2; D not resolved. CDR3 length: 15 amino acids. V lost 1 base and J 8 bases, leaving 17 bases between the germline ends. Germline CDR1 and CDR2: LGHDT and YNNKEL (reference sequence). CDR3 in DNA: TGTGCCAGCAGCCAAGTAGGAGAGTCGGGTCACGGCTACACCTTC. Its translation is CASSQVGESGHGYTF.

The chain carries TRBV5-1 and TRBJ1-2; 7 positions agree with TRBD1. The CDR3 runs 14 residues. CDR1 is SGHRS, CDR2 YFSETQ, per germline. V dropped 2 bases and J dropped 7; count of bases not matched to a gene: 8. In nucleotides, the CDR3 is TGCGCCAGCAGCTTAGATGACAGGGCAAGTGGCTACACCTTC. Amino acids: CASSLDDRASGYTF.

CDR3 sequence reads: CASTFRGSGSPLHF. CDR3 in DNA: TGTGCCAGTACTTTCCGGGGAAGCGGGTCACCCCTCCACTTT. This chain joins TRBV19 and TRBJ1-6, with D unresolved. Germline CDR1 is LNHDA and CDR2 is SQIVND (reference sequence). There are 14 residues in the CDR3. V gave up 7 bases and J gave up 10 bases, with 17 bases separating them.

This clone turned up a few times. This sequence joins TRBV10-2 and TRBJ1-2; 8 nucleotides line up with TRBD1. Germline loops: CDR1 WSHSY, CDR2 SAAADI. V shed 8 bases and J 7 bases; nucleotides not matched to a gene: 6. CDR3 length: 12 residues. The CDR3 coding sequence is TGCGCCAGCGTGGACAGGGCGGGTGGCTACACCTTC. It is translated as CASVDRAGGYTF.

This clone was seen once. This rearrangement joins TRBV27 to TRBJ2-1; TRBD2 agrees at 10 bases. Germline V gene data show CDR1 as MNHEY and CDR2 as SMNVEV (reference sequence). V lost 2 bases to trimming and J lost 12 bases; unmatched junction nucleotides: 7. This CDR3 region has 14 residues. CDR3 bases: TGTGCCAGCAGTTTAAGGCTAGCGGGGGAATCGCAGTTCTTC. It specifies CASSLRLAGESQFF.

The V and J genes are TRBV2 and TRBJ1-1; tentatively, D is TRBD1 (5 bases). CDR3 size: 13 residues. V shed 7 bases and J shed 1 base, with 10 bases lying between them. The germline CDR1 and CDR2 sequences are SNHLY and FYNNEI. CDR3: CASTRTPNTEAFF. CDR3 nucleotide sequence: TGTGCCAGCACCCGGACACCGAACACTGAAGCTTTCTTT.

On this clone: Other DNA sequences in this sample translate to the same CDR3. The V gene is TRBV9, the J gene TRBJ2-3, with D perhaps TRBD1 (5 bases). The CDR3 spans 13 residues. V was pared by 2 bases and J by 4 bases, with 8 bases between. The germline V gene encodes CDR1 SGDLS and CDR2 YYNGEE. The CDR3 loop reads CASSVGPPDTQYF. In DNA form, the CDR3 reads TGTGCCAGCAGCGTGGGGCCCCCAGATACGCAGTATTTT.

The chain couples TRBV5-4 to TRBJ2-2; TRBD1 agrees at 8 bases. Germline-derived CDR1 and CDR2 are SGHNT and YYREEE (reference sequence). Trimming removed 4 bases from V and 4 bases from J; junction bases left unmatched: 6. CDR3 length: 15 amino acids. DNA for the CDR3: TGTGCCAGCAGCATAGGGGGACAGGTCACCGGGGAGCTGTTTTTT. Protein: CASSIGGQVTGELFF.

The chain couples TRBV25-1 to TRBJ1-3; D not certain. Trimming took 3 bases from V and 3 from J, leaving 9 bases between them. The CDR3 extends over 14 amino acids. The V gene's germline CDR1 is MGHDK and CDR2 SYGVNS. In DNA, the CDR3 is TGTGCCAGCAGTGACTCTCGAGGTGGAAACACCATATATTTT. Its translation is CASSDSRGGNTIYF.